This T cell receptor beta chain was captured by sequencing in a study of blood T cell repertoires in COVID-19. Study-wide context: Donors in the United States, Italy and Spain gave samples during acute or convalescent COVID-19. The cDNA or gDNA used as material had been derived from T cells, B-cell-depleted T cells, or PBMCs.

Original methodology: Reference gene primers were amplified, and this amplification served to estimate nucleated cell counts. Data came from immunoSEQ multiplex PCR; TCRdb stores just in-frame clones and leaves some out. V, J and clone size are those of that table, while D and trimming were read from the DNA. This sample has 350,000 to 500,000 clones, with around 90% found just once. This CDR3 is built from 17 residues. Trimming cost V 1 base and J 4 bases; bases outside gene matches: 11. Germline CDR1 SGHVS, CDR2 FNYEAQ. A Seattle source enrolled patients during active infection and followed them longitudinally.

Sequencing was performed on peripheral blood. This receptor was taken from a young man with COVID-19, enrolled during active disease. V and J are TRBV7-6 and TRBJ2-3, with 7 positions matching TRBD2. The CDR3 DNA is TGTGCCAGCAGCTTAGAGTCCGGACTAGTGTTAGCAGATACGCAGTATTTT. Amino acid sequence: CASSLESGLVLADTQYF. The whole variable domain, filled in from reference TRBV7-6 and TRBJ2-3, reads GAGVSQSPRYKVTKRGQDVALRCDPISGHVSLYWYRQALGQGPEFLTYFNYEAQQDKSGLPNDRFSAERPEGSISTLTIQRTEQRDSAMYRCASSLESGLVLADTQYFGPGTRLTVL.